This entry features one T cell receptor (beta chain) sequence. Its antigen remains unidentified. Assay: immunoSEQ multiplex PCR; the TCRdb copy retains only in-frame clones and omits some. The sample lists some 120,000 clones; roughly 93% were seen once. The sample comes from a study of T cell responses to AZD1222 COVID-19 vaccine. CDR1 and CDR2 (germline): MDHEN, SYDVKM. The CDR3 has 11 residues. Trimming pared 10 bases from V and 6 bases from J, leaving 11 bases between. The study, taken as a whole, reports: Repertoire sampling happened only post peak T cell response. Spike regions recognized by vaccine-associated CD4 TCRs spanned the protein, led by 160-218 and 743-854. Donors, mostly white British, included more females; clonal diversity was possibly underestimated.

The sample was peripheral blood, taken on day 0 of AZD1222 vaccination. The chain joins TRBV28 to TRBJ2-3; D is ambiguous. This receptor was obtained from an adult in good health. The CDR3 here is CATAGPDTQYF. The CDR3 region has the DNA TGTGCCACCGCCGGTCCGGATACGCAGTATTTT.